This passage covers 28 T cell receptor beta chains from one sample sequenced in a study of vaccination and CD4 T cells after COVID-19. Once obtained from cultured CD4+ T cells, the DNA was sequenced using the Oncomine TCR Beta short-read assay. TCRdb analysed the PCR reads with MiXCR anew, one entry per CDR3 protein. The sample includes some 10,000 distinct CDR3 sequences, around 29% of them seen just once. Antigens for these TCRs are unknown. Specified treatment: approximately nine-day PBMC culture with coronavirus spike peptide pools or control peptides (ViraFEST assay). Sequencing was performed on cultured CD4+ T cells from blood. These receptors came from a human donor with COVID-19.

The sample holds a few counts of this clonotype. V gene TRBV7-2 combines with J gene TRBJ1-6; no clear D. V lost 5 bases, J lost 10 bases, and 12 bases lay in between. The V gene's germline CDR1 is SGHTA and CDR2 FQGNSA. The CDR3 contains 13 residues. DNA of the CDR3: TGTGCCAGCAGCCCCTTTTCAACCTCACCCCTCCACTTT. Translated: CASSPFSTSPLHF.

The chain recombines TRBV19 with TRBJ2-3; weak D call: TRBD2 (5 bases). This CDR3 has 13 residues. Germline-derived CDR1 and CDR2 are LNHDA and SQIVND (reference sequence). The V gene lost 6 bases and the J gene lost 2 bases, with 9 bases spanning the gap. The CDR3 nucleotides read TGTGCCAGTAGCCTCGGGAACACAGATACGCAGTATTTT. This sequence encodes CASSLGNTDTQYF.

The CDR3 bases are TGTGCCAGCAGCCGAGGGTCCGGCCTTACCGAGACCCAGTACTTC. Translating it yields CASSRGSGLTETQYF. V usage is TRBV7-2 and J usage is TRBJ2-5, with D possibly TRBD2 on 5 matching bases. Trimming left V 5 bases short and J 5 bases short, with 18 bases between. The V gene's germline CDR1 is SGHTA and CDR2 FQGNSA. This CDR3 comprises 15 residues. The full variable domain, completed using reference TRBV7-2 and TRBJ2-5, is GAGVSQSPSNKVTEKGKDVELRCDPISGHTALYWYRQSLGQGLEFLIYFQGNSAPDKSGLPSDRFSAERTGGSVSTLTIQRTQQEDSAVYLCASSRGSGLTETQYFGPGTRLLVL.

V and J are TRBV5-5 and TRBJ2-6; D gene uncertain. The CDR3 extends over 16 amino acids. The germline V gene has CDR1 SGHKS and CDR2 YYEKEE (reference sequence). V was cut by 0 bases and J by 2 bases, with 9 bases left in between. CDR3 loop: CASSLDSGAGANVLTF. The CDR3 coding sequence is TGTGCCAGCAGCTTGGATTCTGGGGCTGGGGCCAACGTCCTGACTTTC.

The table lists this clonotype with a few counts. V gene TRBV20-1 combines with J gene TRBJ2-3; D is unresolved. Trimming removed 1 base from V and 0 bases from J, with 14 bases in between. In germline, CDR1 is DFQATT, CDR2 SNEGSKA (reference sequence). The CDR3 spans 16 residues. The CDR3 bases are TGCAGTGCTAGAGTTTCGGGTGGTGGGAGCACAGATACGCAGTATTTT. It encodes CSARVSGGGSTDTQYF.

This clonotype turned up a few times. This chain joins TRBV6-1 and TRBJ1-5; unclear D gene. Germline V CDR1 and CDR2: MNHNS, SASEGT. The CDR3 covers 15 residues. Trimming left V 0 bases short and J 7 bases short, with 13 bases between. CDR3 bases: TGTGCCAGCAGTGAAGCGCCTTCGGCTTGGCAGCCCCAGCATTTT. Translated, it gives CASSEAPSAWQPQHF.

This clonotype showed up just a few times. Here the CDR3 DNA reads TGTGCCAGCAGTGAAGGGGGCACAGCTAACTATGGCTACACCTTC. It codes for CASSEGGTANYGYTF. J is TRBJ1-2 and V is TRBV6-4, with 7 bases that match TRBD1. Germline V gives CDR1 MRHNA, CDR2 SNTAGT. The CDR3 length is 15 residues. J was trimmed by 0 bases and V by 3 bases; bases with no gene match: 4.

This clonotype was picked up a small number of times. This chain's CDR3 is CASSLDRGSTLHF. As DNA, the CDR3 is TGTGCCAGCAGCTTGGACAGGGGTAGCACCCTCCACTTT. This rearrangement joins TRBV5-6 to TRBJ1-6; 7 positions match TRBD1. The CDR3 runs 13 residues. CDR1 SGHDT and CDR2 YYEEEE come from the germline V gene. Trimming cost V 0 bases and J 14 bases; bases outside gene matches: 5.

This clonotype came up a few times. CDR3 in DNA: TGTGCCAGCATGTTCGGGGGGAGCACAGATACGCAGTATTTT. This sequence encodes CASMFGGSTDTQYF. This rearrangement joins TRBV7-2 to TRBJ2-3; 7 positions match TRBD2. V lost 7 bases and J lost 0; bases outside the gene matches: 4. Germline V gives CDR1 SGHTA, CDR2 FQGNSA. The CDR3 spans 14 residues.

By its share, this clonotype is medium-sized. CDR3 sequence: CSAWRGTGGTGNQPQHF. CDR3 in DNA: TGCAGTGCATGGAGGGGGACAGGGGGCACGGGCAATCAGCCCCAGCATTTT. This chain connects TRBV20-1 to TRBJ1-5, with 12 bases that match TRBD1. This CDR3 is 17 amino acids long. J lost 2 bases, V lost 6 bases, and 11 bases had no gene match. Germline V gives CDR1 DFQATT, CDR2 SNEGSKA (reference sequence).

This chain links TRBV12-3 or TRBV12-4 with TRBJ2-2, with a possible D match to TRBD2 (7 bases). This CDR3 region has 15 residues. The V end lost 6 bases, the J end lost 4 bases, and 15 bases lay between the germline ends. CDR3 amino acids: CASSPGASGTGELFF. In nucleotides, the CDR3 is TGTGCCAGCAGCCCAGGGGCTAGCGGCACCGGGGAGCTGTTTTTT.

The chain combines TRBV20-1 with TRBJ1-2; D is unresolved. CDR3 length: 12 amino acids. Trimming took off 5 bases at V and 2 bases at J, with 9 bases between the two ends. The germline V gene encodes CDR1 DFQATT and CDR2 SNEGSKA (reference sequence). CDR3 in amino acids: CSAATENYGYTF. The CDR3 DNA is TGCAGTGCTGCCACAGAGAACTATGGCTACACCTTC.

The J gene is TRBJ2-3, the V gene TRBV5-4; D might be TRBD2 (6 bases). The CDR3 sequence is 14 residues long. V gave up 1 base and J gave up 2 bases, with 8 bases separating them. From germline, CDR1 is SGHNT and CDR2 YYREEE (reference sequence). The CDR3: CASSLRDSTDTQYF. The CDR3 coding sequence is TGTGCCAGCAGCTTGCGGGACTCCACAGATACGCAGTATTTT.

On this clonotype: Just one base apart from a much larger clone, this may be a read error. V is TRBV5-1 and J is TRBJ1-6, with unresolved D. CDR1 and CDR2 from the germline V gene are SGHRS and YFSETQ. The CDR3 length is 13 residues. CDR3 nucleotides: TGCACCAGCAGTTACAGTTTTAATTCACCCCTCCACTTT. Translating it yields CTSSYSFNSPLHF. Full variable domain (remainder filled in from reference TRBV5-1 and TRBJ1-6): KAGVTQTPRYLIKTRGQQVTLSCSPISGHRSVSWYQQTPGQGLQFLFEYFSETQRNKGNFPGRFSGRQFSNSRSEMNVSTLELGDSALYLCTSSYSFNSPLHFGNGTRLTVT.

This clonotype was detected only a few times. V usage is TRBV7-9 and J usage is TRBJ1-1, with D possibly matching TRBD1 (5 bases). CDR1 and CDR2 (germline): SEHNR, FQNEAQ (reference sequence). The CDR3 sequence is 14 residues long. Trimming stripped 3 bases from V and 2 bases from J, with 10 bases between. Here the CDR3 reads CASSFGTVNTEAFF. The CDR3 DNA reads TGTGCCAGCAGCTTCGGGACGGTCAACACTGAAGCTTTCTTT.

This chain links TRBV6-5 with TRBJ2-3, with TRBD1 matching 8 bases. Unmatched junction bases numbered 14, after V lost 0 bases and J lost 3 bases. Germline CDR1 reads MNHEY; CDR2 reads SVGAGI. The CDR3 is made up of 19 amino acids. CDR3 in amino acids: CASSYSGAGGIPGTDTQYF. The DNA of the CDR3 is TGTGCCAGCAGTTACTCGGGGGCAGGGGGCATCCCGGGGACAGATACGCAGTATTTT.

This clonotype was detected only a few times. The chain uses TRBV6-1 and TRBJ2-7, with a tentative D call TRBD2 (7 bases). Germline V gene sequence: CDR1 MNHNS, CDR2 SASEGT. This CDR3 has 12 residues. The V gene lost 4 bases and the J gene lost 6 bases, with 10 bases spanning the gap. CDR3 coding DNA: TGTGCCAGCAGTGGGGGGGGCGGCGAGCAGTACTTC. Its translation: CASSGGGGEQYF.

The DNA for the CDR3 is TGTGCCAGCAGCCTTGGGCAGGGGGTGACTGGCTACACCTTC. Its protein is CASSLGQGVTGYTF. The chain employs TRBV12-3 or TRBV12-4 and TRBJ1-2, with 7 bases lining up with TRBD1. Trimming removed 6 bases from V and 7 bases from J; junction bases left unmatched: 11. There are 14 residues in the CDR3.

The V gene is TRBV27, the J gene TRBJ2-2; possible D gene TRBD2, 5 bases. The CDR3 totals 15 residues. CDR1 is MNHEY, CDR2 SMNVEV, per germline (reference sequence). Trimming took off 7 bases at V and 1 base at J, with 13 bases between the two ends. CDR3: CASMPPGKNTGELFF. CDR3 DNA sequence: TGTGCCAGCATGCCCCCGGGAAAGAACACCGGGGAGCTGTTTTTT.

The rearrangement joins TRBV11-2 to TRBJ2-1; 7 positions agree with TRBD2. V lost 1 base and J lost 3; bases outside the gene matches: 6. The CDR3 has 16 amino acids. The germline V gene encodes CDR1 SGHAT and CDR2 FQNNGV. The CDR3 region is CASSLGSRGNYNEQFF. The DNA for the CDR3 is TGTGCCAGCAGCTTAGGTTCGCGGGGGAACTACAATGAGCAGTTCTTC.

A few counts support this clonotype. CDR3 coding DNA: TGCAGTGCTAGTTCGGGTGTGGATAATTCACCCCTCCACTTT. Its protein product is CSASSGVDNSPLHF. J is TRBJ1-6 and V is TRBV20-1; D is ambiguous. Trimming took 3 bases from V and 5 from J, leaving 11 bases between them. The CDR3 consists of 14 residues. Germline CDR1 DFQATT, CDR2 SNEGSKA (reference sequence).

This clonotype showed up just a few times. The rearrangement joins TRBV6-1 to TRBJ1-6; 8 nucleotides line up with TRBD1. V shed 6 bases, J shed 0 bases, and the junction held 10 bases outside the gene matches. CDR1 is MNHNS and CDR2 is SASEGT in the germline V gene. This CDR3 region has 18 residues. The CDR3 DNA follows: TGTGCCAGCAGCATACGGACAGGGATAGGCTCCTATAATTCACCCCTCCACTTT. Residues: CASSIRTGIGSYNSPLHF.

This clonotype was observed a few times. CDR3 nucleotides: TGTGCCAGCACTCGGACAGGGAGCTCCTATAATTCACCCCTCCACTTT. It is translated as CASTRTGSSYNSPLHF. The chain uses TRBV28 and TRBJ1-6; 8 bases match TRBD1. V dropped 7 bases and J dropped 0; count of bases not matched to a gene: 5. This CDR3 spans 16 amino acids. The germline CDR1 and CDR2 sequences are MDHEN and SYDVKM.

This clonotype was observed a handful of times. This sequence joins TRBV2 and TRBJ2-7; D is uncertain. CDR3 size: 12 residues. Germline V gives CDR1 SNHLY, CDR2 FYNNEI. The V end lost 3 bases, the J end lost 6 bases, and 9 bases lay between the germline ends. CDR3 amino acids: CASSEIPSEQYF. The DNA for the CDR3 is TGTGCCAGCAGTGAGATCCCCTCCGAGCAGTACTTC.

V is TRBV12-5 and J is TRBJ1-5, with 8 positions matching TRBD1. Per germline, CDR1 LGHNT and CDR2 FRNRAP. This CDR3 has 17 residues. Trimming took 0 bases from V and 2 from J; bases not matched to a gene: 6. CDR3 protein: CASGLVQDRVGNQPQHF. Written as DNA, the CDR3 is TGTGCTAGTGGTTTGGTACAGGACAGGGTCGGCAATCAGCCCCAGCATTTT.

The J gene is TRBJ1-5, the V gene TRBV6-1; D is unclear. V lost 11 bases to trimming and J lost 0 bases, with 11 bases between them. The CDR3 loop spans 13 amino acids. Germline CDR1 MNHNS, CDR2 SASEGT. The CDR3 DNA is TGTGCCGGCCTGCACGATAGCAATCAGCCCCAGCATTTT. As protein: CAGLHDSNQPQHF.

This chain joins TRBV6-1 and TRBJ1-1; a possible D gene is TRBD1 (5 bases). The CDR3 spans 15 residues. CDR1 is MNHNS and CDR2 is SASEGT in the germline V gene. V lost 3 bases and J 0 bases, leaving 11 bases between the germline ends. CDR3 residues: CASSDRAELNTEAFF. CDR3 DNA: TGTGCCAGCAGTGACAGGGCAGAGCTGAACACTGAAGCTTTCTTT.

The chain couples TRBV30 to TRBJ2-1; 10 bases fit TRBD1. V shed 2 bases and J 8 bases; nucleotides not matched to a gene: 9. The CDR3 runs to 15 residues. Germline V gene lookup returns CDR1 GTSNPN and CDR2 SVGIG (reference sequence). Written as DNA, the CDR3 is TGTGCCTGGAGTAATGACCGGGACAGGGGATATGAGCAGTTCTTC. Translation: CAWSNDRDRGYEQFF.